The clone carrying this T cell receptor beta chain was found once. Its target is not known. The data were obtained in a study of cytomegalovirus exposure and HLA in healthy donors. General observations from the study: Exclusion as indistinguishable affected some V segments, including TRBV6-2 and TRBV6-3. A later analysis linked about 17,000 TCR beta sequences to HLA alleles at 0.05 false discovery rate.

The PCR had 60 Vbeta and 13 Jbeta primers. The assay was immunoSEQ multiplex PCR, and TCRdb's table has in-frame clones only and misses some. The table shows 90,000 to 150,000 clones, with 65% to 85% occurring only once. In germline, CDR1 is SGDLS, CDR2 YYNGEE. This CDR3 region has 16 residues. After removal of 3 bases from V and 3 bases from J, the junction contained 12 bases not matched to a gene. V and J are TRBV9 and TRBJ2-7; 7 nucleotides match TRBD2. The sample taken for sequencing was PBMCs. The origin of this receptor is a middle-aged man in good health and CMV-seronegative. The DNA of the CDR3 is TGTGCCAGCAGCGAGGCGCAAAGCGGGACTCTCTACGAGCAGTACTTC. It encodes CASSEAQSGTLYEQYF. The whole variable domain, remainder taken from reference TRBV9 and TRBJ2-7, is DSGVTQTPKHLITATGQRVTLRCSPRSGDLSVYWYQQSLDQGLQFLIQYYNGEERAKGNILERFSAQQFPDLHSELNLSSLELGDSALYFCASSEAQSGTLYEQYFGPGTRLTVT.